Included here is one T cell receptor (beta chain) sequence, with context. Its target is not known. Sequence at one end of the junction differs from germline and may be a read error. Germline DNA was also extracted, with blood RNA taken from unsorted whole blood. Before the operation took place, roughly 4.2 milliliters of peripheral blood were collected. The data were taken from a study of tumor-infiltrating lymphocytes in primary liver carcinoma. Regarding the study as a whole: Blood had a significantly lower top-250-clone fraction than tumors did (p = 0.039). Left bulk and unsorted, the samples did not allow CD4+ and CD8+ repertoires to be compared. Tumor region pairs showed greater overlap than either tumor-adjacent or tumor-blood pairs did.

TCR beta cDNA was reverse-transcribed from approximately 0.45 ug of total RNA. The reaction used a constant-region primer and ProtoScript II reverse transcriptase. A slightly modified ARM-PCR protocol with three nested multiplex PCR rounds produced these TCR beta libraries. Amplification in the first two PCR rounds was performed using TRBV1-TRBV30 forward primers and a C-beta reverse primer for roughly 9 cycles each. Via MiXCR, TCRdb re-called the multiplex PCR reads, giving one row per CDR3 protein. The data contain around 170,000 distinct CDR3 sequences, 50% to 75% of them singletons. The CDR3 spans 14 residues. CDR1 and CDR2 (germline): MGHRA, YSYEKL.

The chain has TRBV4-1 and TRBJ2-4, with D unresolved. Sequenced material: peripheral blood. This sequence originates from a man aged 40-49 years with primary liver carcinoma and hepatitis B virus infection. The chain's CDR3 is CASSKDWQKNIQYF. Here the CDR3 DNA reads TGCGCCAGCAGCAAAGATTGGCAGAAAAACATTCAGTACTTC.